The sequence of this TCR beta chain was determined in a study of blood T cell repertoires in COVID-19. Turning to the study itself: The study drew acute and convalescent COVID-19 samples from the United States, Italy and Spain. Nucleic acid was either cDNA or gDNA, and it came from T cells, B-cell-depleted T cells, or PBMCs.

Study processing details: Estimation of nucleated cell counts was performed using reference gene primer amplification. The method was immunoSEQ multiplex PCR; TCRdb's version includes in-frame clones alone and lacks a portion of them. V, J and clone size are taken as reported in that table, and D and trimming were inferred from the DNA itself. The sample contains a few hundred thousand clones, roughly 89% of which appear only once. Germline trimming cut 6 bases from V and 6 bases from J; bases unmatched to any gene: 13. CDR3 length equals 16 residues. Germline-derived CDR1 and CDR2 are MNHEY and SMNVEV (reference sequence).

The clonotype comes from a woman between 40 and 50 years old who had recovered from COVID-19. The sequencing input was peripheral blood. The chain couples TRBV27 to TRBJ1-2, with 10 positions matching TRBD1. CDR3 in amino acids: CASRNYWDRGVDGYTF. For the CDR3, the DNA is TGTGCCAGCAGGAACTACTGGGACAGGGGAGTTGATGGCTACACCTTC.